This T cell receptor (beta chain) was captured in a study of tumour-infiltrating T cells in Burkitt lymphoma. Across the study: The Burkitt lymphoma cohort spanned all epidemiological subtypes. Overall and progression-free survival were predicted by productive clonality.

General study points: Many Burkitt lymphoma patients shared several public clonotypes.

The length of the CDR3 is 16 residues. The protocol was immunoSEQ multiplex PCR, while the TCRdb copy is restricted to in-frame clones and leaves out a portion. This table holds about 13 clones. A note on this clone: What it binds is not known.

Source material: tumor tissue. V gene TRBV21-1 combines with J gene TRBJ1-1. TRBV21-1 is listed as a pseudogene. The receptor was isolated from a human donor with Burkitt lymphoma. The CDR3 region is CASSQAIATIRTEAFF. The CDR3 DNA reads TGTGCCAGCAGTCAAGCCATAGCTACAATTCGCACTGAAGCTTTCTTT.